A single sample is the source of the 22 T cell receptor beta chains below, sequenced in a study of glioma-infiltrating T cells after dendritic cell vaccination. Only in-frame clones appear in the TCRdb table, and some are missing; sequencing was by immunoSEQ multiplex PCR. Counted here are 65,000 to 90,000 clones, roughly 80% occurring once; the ten biggest clones make up 2% to 2.5%. The specimen comprised blood, sampled before dendritic cell vaccination. The source is a human donor with glioblastoma.

The CDR3, as DNA: TGTGCCAGCAGTTACTCCCTTAGTCCGTCCAATGAGCAGTTCTTC. It specifies CASSYSLSPSNEQFF. The chain is built from TRBV2 and TRBJ2-1; D remains ambiguous. The ends were cut back, 5 bases at V and 6 bases at J, with 17 bases in the middle. Germline CDR1 is SNHLY and CDR2 is FYNNEI. The CDR3 spans 15 residues. Looking up the rest from reference TRBV2 and TRBJ2-1 gives the full variable domain: EPEVTQTPSHQVTQMGQEVILRCVPISNHLYFYWYRQILGQKVEFLVSFYNNEISEKSEIFDDQFSVERPDGSNFTLKIRSTKLEDSAMYFCASSYSLSPSNEQFFGPGTRLTVL.

This chain links TRBV6-1 with TRBJ2-7, with 9 bases lining up with TRBD1. Germline-derived CDR1 and CDR2 are MNHNS and SASEGT. The CDR3 has 15 residues. The V and J ends lost 5 bases and 2 bases, in that order; junction bases with no gene match: 7. CDR3 in DNA: TGTGCCAGCAGTAGGGGGACAGGGAGCCCCTACGAGCAGTACGTC. Amino acids: CASSRGTGSPYEQYV.

The chain combines TRBV5-6 with TRBJ2-7; 7 bases agree with TRBD2. The V and J ends lost 1 base and 5 bases, in that order; junction bases with no gene match: 3. Germline-derived CDR1 and CDR2 are SGHDT and YYEEEE. The CDR3 contains 13 residues. CDR3 bases: TGTGCCAGCAGCTTGTTGCGGGGGAACGAGCAGTACTTC. Its translation is CASSLLRGNEQYF.

V gene TRBV2 combines with J gene TRBJ1-1, with 7 bases aligning to TRBD1. Looked up from germline, CDR1 is SNHLY and CDR2 is FYNNEI. CDR3 length equals 14 residues. Trimming removed 7 bases from V and 1 base from J; junction bases left unmatched: 6. CDR3 in DNA: TGTGCCAGCACCAGACAGGGAGGGAACACTGAAGCTTTCTTT. Translated: CASTRQGGNTEAFF.

The rearrangement links TRBV14 to TRBJ2-3; D is possibly TRBD2 (5 bases). The V gene's germline CDR1 is SGHDN and CDR2 FVKESK. V lost 0 bases and J 1 base, leaving 11 bases between the germline ends. CDR3 length: 16 amino acids. The CDR3 DNA reads as TGTGCCAGCAGCCAAGATGGGTTCGGGGGCACAGATACGCAGTATTTT. Its translation: CASSQDGFGGTDTQYF.

The rearrangement joins TRBV4-1 to TRBJ2-5; 8 bases fit TRBD2. From germline, CDR1 is MGHRA and CDR2 YSYEKL. The CDR3 spans 15 residues. With V trimmed by 2 bases and J by 5 bases, 7 bases remained unmatched. The CDR3 DNA sequence: TGCGCCAGCAGCCAACCAGCGGGAGTAGGGGAGACCCAGTACTTC. Residues: CASSQPAGVGETQYF.

This chain uses TRBV6-1 with TRBJ1-5; 10 nucleotides match TRBD1. The germline V gene has CDR1 MNHNS and CDR2 SASEGT. The ends lost 6 bases at V and 6 bases at J; junction bases unmatched: 8. The CDR3 length is 15 residues. The CDR3 here is CASSMTGGTTQPQHF. In DNA, the CDR3 is TGTGCCAGCAGCATGACAGGGGGCACAACTCAGCCCCAGCATTTT.

The gene calls are TRBV7-3 and TRBJ2-2; 8 bases map to TRBD2. The V gene's germline CDR1 is SGHTA and CDR2 FQGTGA. Losses at the gene ends were 2 bases for V and 4 bases for J; bases not matched to a gene: 6. This CDR3 comprises 16 residues. CDR3 DNA: TGTGCCAGCAGCTTAGACGGCGGGGGGCGCACCGGGGAGCTGTTTTTT. As protein: CASSLDGGGRTGELFF.

The rearrangement uses TRBV29-1 and TRBJ2-7; perhaps TRBD2 as D (5 bases). V lost 7 bases and J 2 bases, leaving 12 bases between the germline ends. Germline loops: CDR1 SQVTM, CDR2 ANQGSEA. The CDR3 sequence is 12 residues long. CDR3 DNA: TGCAGCGGGGGTCGGGGTCCCTACGAGCAGTACTTC. Amino acid sequence: CSGGRGPYEQYF.

This chain links TRBV5-6 with TRBJ1-2, with D tentatively TRBD1 (5 bases). The CDR3 contains 15 residues. Germline values: CDR1 SGHDT, CDR2 YYEEEE. V was trimmed by 0 bases and J by 4 bases, leaving 13 bases between them. This chain's CDR3 is CASSLGGRNGYGYTF. The CDR3 DNA follows: TGTGCCAGCAGCTTGGGGGGCAGGAATGGCTATGGCTACACCTTC.

This chain uses TRBV28 with TRBJ1-1; D gene uncertain. V was cut by 6 bases and J by 0 bases, with 5 bases left in between. Per the germline V gene, CDR1 is MDHEN and CDR2 is SYDVKM. The CDR3 runs to 12 residues. The CDR3 DNA is TGTGCCAGCAGAAGAGTGAACACTGAAGCTTTCTTT. Protein sequence: CASRRVNTEAFF. Supplemented by reference TRBV28 and TRBJ1-1, the full variable domain reads DVKVTQSSRYLVKRTGEKVFLECVQDMDHENMFWYRQDPGLGLRLIYFSYDVKMKEKGDIPEGYSVSREKKERFSLILESASTNQTSMYLCASRRVNTEAFFGQGTRLTVV.

The V call is TRBV9, the J call TRBJ2-2; 10 bases are shared with TRBD1. Germline-derived CDR1 and CDR2 are SGDLS and YYNGEE. The CDR3 spans 15 residues. Unmatched junction bases numbered 9, after V lost 3 bases and J lost 10 bases. CDR3 protein: CASSEGGQGFEELFF. CDR3 nucleotide sequence: TGTGCCAGCAGCGAGGGGGGACAGGGGTTCGAGGAGCTGTTTTTT.

The chain combines TRBV20-1 with TRBJ1-2; no clear D. Trimming removed 3 bases from V and 2 bases from J, with 4 bases in between. The germline gives CDR1 DFQATT, CDR2 SNEGSKA (reference sequence). This CDR3 contains 11 residues. CDR3 DNA sequence: TGCAGTGCTAGCCAGAACTATGGCTACACCTTC. Protein sequence: CSASQNYGYTF.

The J gene is TRBJ2-5, the V gene TRBV2; 8 bases agree with TRBD2. V gave up 6 bases and J gave up 0 bases; unmatched junction bases: 9. Looked up from germline, CDR1 is SNHLY and CDR2 is FYNNEI. This CDR3 spans 16 amino acids. The CDR3 DNA sequence: TGTGCCAGCAGGGCCGGGGCAGCGGGGGACCAAGAGACCCAGTACTTC. Amino acid sequence: CASRAGAAGDQETQYF.

V is TRBV7-9 and J is TRBJ2-3; TRBD1 matches at 9 bases. The CDR3 consists of 17 residues. Germline CDR1 is SEHNR and CDR2 is FQNEAQ (reference sequence). Losses at the gene ends were 11 bases for V and 1 base for J; bases not matched to a gene: 16. The CDR3 DNA reads as TGTGCCGTAGACGGGACAGGGAGAAACGAGCGCACAGATACGCAGTATTTT. Translating gives CAVDGTGRNERTDTQYF. The whole variable domain, remainder taken from reference TRBV7-9 and TRBJ2-3, is DTGVSQNPRHKITKRGQNVTFRCDPISEHNRLYWYRQTLGQGPEFLTYFQNEAQLEKSRLLSDRFSAERPKGSFSTLEIQRTEQGDSAMYLCAVDGTGRNERTDTQYFGPGTRLTVL.

The V gene is TRBV28, the J gene TRBJ2-1; tentatively, D is TRBD2 (5 bases). This CDR3 contains 15 residues. Germline loops: CDR1 MDHEN, CDR2 SYDVKM. The V gene lost 7 bases and the J gene lost 1 base, with 14 bases spanning the gap. The CDR3 DNA is TGTGCCAGCATCTCACTCGGGGTGTCCTACAATGAGCAGTTCTTC. Translated: CASISLGVSYNEQFF.

The rearrangement joins TRBV6-5 to TRBJ2-3; 8 bases map to TRBD2. The ends lost 2 bases at V and 4 bases at J; junction bases unmatched: 5. This CDR3 contains 15 residues. Germline V gene data show CDR1 as MNHEY and CDR2 as SVGAGI. The CDR3 here is CASSYGAGGADTQYF. DNA of the CDR3: TGTGCCAGCAGTTACGGGGCGGGAGGCGCAGATACGCAGTATTTT.

This clone came up a few times. The chain carries TRBV19 and TRBJ2-5; D unclear. The CDR3 has 13 amino acids. CDR1 and CDR2 (germline): LNHDA, SQIVND (reference sequence). Deletions cut 10 bases from V and 4 bases from J, with 16 bases between. The CDR3: CATQPRGGETQYF. CDR3 DNA: TGTGCCACCCAACCTCGAGGCGGAGAGACCCAGTACTTC.

This clone was detected ten times or more. The rearrangement uses TRBV6-1 and TRBJ2-6; possibly TRBD2 for D (6 bases). Per germline, CDR1 MNHNS and CDR2 SASEGT. Trimming left V 1 base short and J 1 base short, with 8 bases between. This CDR3 has 16 amino acids. The CDR3 protein is CASSEDGGSGANVLTF. CDR3 sequence (DNA): TGTGCCAGCAGTGAAGACGGAGGGTCTGGGGCCAACGTCCTGACTTTC.

The rearrangement links TRBV18 to TRBJ1-1; D uncertain. From germline, CDR1 is KGHSH and CDR2 LQKENI. The CDR3 contains 15 residues. V was cut by 3 bases and J by 7 bases, with 18 bases left in between. CDR3 region: CASSPRPTREGEAFF. As DNA, the CDR3 is TGTGCCAGCTCACCGAGACCTACACGGGAGGGTGAAGCTTTCTTT.

The gene calls are TRBV2 and TRBJ2-3, with D unclear. The CDR3 length is 17 residues. V shed 5 bases and J shed 0 bases, with 18 bases lying between them. Looked up from germline, CDR1 is SNHLY and CDR2 is FYNNEI. The CDR3 coding sequence is TGTGCCAGCAGTCTTAGACCGGGTGTTACTAGCACAGATACGCAGTATTTT. This translates into CASSLRPGVTSTDTQYF.

This clone has only one observation. The chain has TRBV14 and TRBJ2-5, with D perhaps TRBD2 (5 bases). Germline V lookup: CDR1 SGHDN, CDR2 FVKESK. This CDR3 has 15 residues. Deletions cut 6 bases from V and 2 bases from J, with 16 bases between. CDR3 in DNA: TGTGCCAGCAGTGGTGGTGGTAGCGTACAAGAGACCCAGTACTTC. The encoded protein is CASSGGGSVQETQYF.